Below are 21 T cell receptor beta chains sequenced from a single sample in a study of blood T cell repertoires in COVID-19. Sequencing used immunoSEQ multiplex PCR; TCRdb keeps in-frame clones, though not all of them. The table records roughly 120,000 clones, approximately 87% of them present only once. Sequencing was carried out using peripheral blood. The receptor set was obtained from a woman in her 50s with acute or convalescent COVID-19.

This clone was recorded once. The V and J genes are TRBV7-9 and TRBJ2-1, with 9 nucleotides matching TRBD2. The CDR3 loop spans 17 amino acids. With 2 bases clipped from V and 8 bases from J, the junction kept 13 bases outside the gene matches. CDR1 and CDR2 (germline): SEHNR, FQNEAQ (reference sequence). CDR3 bases: TGTGCCAGCAGCTTACGACAGACTAGCGGACCCCGGGATGAGCAGTTCTTC. Its protein product is CASSLRQTSGPRDEQFF.

The chain recombines TRBV7-9 with TRBJ2-1; 14 bases align to TRBD2. Germline values: CDR1 SEHNR, CDR2 FQNEAQ (reference sequence). J was trimmed by 7 bases and V by 8 bases; bases with no gene match: 4. The length of the CDR3 is 14 residues. CDR3 loop: CASRTSGRRNEQFF. CDR3 sequence (DNA): TGTGCCAGCCGGACTAGCGGGAGGAGGAATGAGCAGTTCTTC.

This clone showed up just once. The J gene is TRBJ1-4, the V gene TRBV7-2; D gene ambiguous. V lost 1 base and J 8 bases, leaving 14 bases between the germline ends. The CDR3 is made up of 15 amino acids. The germline CDR1 and CDR2 sequences are SGHTA and FQGNSA. The CDR3 loop reads CASSLGGSVGEKLFF. The CDR3 DNA sequence: TGTGCCAGCAGCTTAGGAGGGTCAGTGGGAGAAAAACTGTTTTTT.

This chain uses TRBV3-1 (or the pseudogene TRBV3-2) with TRBJ2-7; D not resolved. Germline V CDR1 and CDR2: LGHDT, YNNKEL (reference sequence). The CDR3 is 12 amino acids. V was trimmed by 3 bases and J by 7 bases, leaving 10 bases between them. This CDR3 reads CASSQSYQEQYF. DNA of the CDR3: TGTGCCAGCAGCCAGAGTTACCAAGAGCAGTACTTC.

This chain connects TRBV6-5 to TRBJ1-3, with no clear D. Germline CDR1 reads MNHEY; CDR2 reads SVGAGI. The V end was cut by 2 bases, the J end by 0 bases, with 11 bases between. This CDR3 contains 16 residues. CDR3 protein: CASSYAGRSSGNTIYF. In nucleotides, the CDR3 is TGTGCCAGCAGTTACGCGGGCCGAAGCTCTGGAAACACCATATATTTT.

The gene calls are TRBV5-4 and TRBJ2-7; 12 bases fit TRBD1. The germline V gene has CDR1 SGHNT and CDR2 YYREEE (reference sequence). The CDR3 has 16 amino acids. The V and J ends lost 4 bases and 0 bases, in that order; junction bases with no gene match: 5. CDR3 amino acids: CASSRGTGGFSYEQYF. CDR3 coding DNA: TGTGCCAGCAGCCGAGGGACAGGGGGCTTCTCCTACGAGCAGTACTTC.

The rearrangement links TRBV7-2 to TRBJ1-5; D may be TRBD1 (6 bases). CDR1 is SGHTA and CDR2 is FQGNSA in the germline V gene. V gave up 4 bases and J gave up 3 bases, with 19 bases separating them. The CDR3 runs to 17 residues. The CDR3 loop is CASSSQSYTGFNQPQHF. In DNA, the CDR3 is TGTGCCAGCAGCTCACAAAGCTATACAGGGTTCAATCAGCCCCAGCATTTT.

The chain is built from TRBV4-3 and TRBJ2-7; 9 bases agree with TRBD2. This CDR3 spans 16 amino acids. With 0 bases clipped from V and 4 bases from J, the junction kept 7 bases outside the gene matches. Germline CDR1 is LGHNA and CDR2 is YSLEER. This CDR3 is CASSQDVAGGTYEQYF. The CDR3 DNA sequence: TGCGCCAGCAGCCAAGATGTGGCGGGGGGGACATACGAGCAGTACTTC.

J is TRBJ1-2 and V is TRBV7-2; tentatively, D is TRBD1 (5 bases). V was shortened by 2 bases and J by 2 bases, with 18 bases between the two germline ends. Germline CDR1 SGHTA, CDR2 FQGNSA. CDR3 length: 17 amino acids. The CDR3 loop is CASSLLTRASTNYGYTF. Here the CDR3 DNA reads TGTGCCAGCAGCTTACTAACCAGGGCTTCTACAAACTATGGCTACACCTTC. Based on the CDR3 plus reference TRBV7-2 and TRBJ1-2, the full variable domain is GAGVSQSPSNKVTEKGKDVELRCDPISGHTALYWYRQSLGQGLEFLIYFQGNSAPDKSGLPSDRFSAERTGGSVSTLTIQRTQQEDSAVYLCASSLLTRASTNYGYTFGSGTRLTVV.

The chain couples TRBV19 to TRBJ1-2; D remains unclear. V was cut by 1 base and J by 5 bases, with 17 bases left in between. The CDR3 spans 16 residues. The germline gives CDR1 LNHDA, CDR2 SQIVND (reference sequence). Here the CDR3 DNA reads TGTGCCAGTAGTATAGTGACCGGCAGGATTGTATATGGCTACACCTTC. Translating it yields CASSIVTGRIVYGYTF.

This chain uses TRBV5-1 with TRBJ2-2; TRBD2 is a possible D gene (5 bases). V shed 4 bases and J shed 6 bases, with 10 bases lying between them. The CDR3 has 13 residues. Germline-derived CDR1 and CDR2 are SGHRS and YFSETQ. CDR3 DNA sequence: TGCGCCAGCAGCCCCTTCGGGGCCGGGGAGCTGTTTTTT. Residues: CASSPFGAGELFF.

The chain has TRBV4-1 and TRBJ1-1, with 8 bases aligning to TRBD1. The length of the CDR3 is 16 residues. J gave up 0 bases and V 0 bases, and 3 bases lay outside the gene matches. Germline CDR1 and CDR2: MGHRA and YSYEKL. The CDR3 nucleotides are TGCGCCAGCAGCCAAGAGGGCAGGGGGCTGAACACTGAAGCTTTCTTT. Translating it yields CASSQEGRGLNTEAFF.

Details on this clone: The junction departs from germline at one end; a sequencing error may be responsible. The chain is built from TRBV18 and TRBJ2-1; D possibly corresponds to TRBD1 (6 bases). The germline gives CDR1 KGHSH, CDR2 LQKENI. This CDR3 comprises 17 residues. CDR3 sequence reads: CASSPFKGQGSFNEQFF. The CDR3 bases are TGTGCCAGCTCACCATTTAAAGGCCAGGGGTCCTTCAATGAGCAGTTCTTC.

The V and J genes are TRBV7-9 and TRBJ2-7; D is undetermined. This CDR3 spans 16 amino acids. Germline assignment: CDR1 SEHNR and CDR2 FQNEAQ (reference sequence). Trimming left V 1 base short and J 1 base short, with 14 bases between. The DNA of the CDR3 is TGTGCCAGCAGCTTAGTTGCTCCAATCGGTTCCTACGAGCAGTACTTC. This translates into CASSLVAPIGSYEQYF.

V and J are TRBV10-2 and TRBJ1-1, with D possibly TRBD1 on 6 matching bases. The CDR3 totals 14 residues. V was shortened by 5 bases and J by 4 bases, with 14 bases between the two germline ends. CDR1 and CDR2 (germline): WSHSY, SAAADI. The CDR3 region has the DNA TGCGCCAGCAGTCGAGGGGGGGAGGGCACTGAAGCTTTCTTT. It specifies CASSRGGEGTEAFF.

In this sample, this clone turned up a few times. The chain is built from TRBV6-5 and TRBJ1-1; no reliable D call. The CDR3 covers 10 residues. Germline V gene sequence: CDR1 MNHEY, CDR2 SVGAGI. Trimming removed 11 bases at V and 11 bases at J, with 15 bases between. The chain's CDR3 is CACGEQGAFF. The CDR3 DNA is TGTGCCTGCGGGGAGCAAGGCGCTTTCTTT.

The chain has TRBV5-4 and TRBJ1-2; 9 bases agree with TRBD1. The length of the CDR3 is 11 residues. V dropped 4 bases and J dropped 10; count of bases not matched to a gene: 2. From germline, CDR1 is SGHNT and CDR2 YYREEE (reference sequence). The CDR3 bases are TGTGCCAGCAGCAGGGACAGGGACTACACCTTC. Encoded protein: CASSRDRDYTF.

In its sample, this clone was seen a few times. The V gene is TRBV18, the J gene TRBJ1-3; possible D gene TRBD1, 5 bases. The CDR3 has 15 residues. The germline CDR1 and CDR2 sequences are KGHSH and LQKENI. Trimming stripped 0 bases from V and 8 bases from J, with 14 bases between. The CDR3 DNA follows: TGTGCCAGCTCACCACCGGGAGGGGTGGTTGACACCATATATTTT. Its translation: CASSPPGGVVDTIYF.

V and J are TRBV19 and TRBJ2-2; no firm D call. V shed 5 bases and J shed 0 bases, with 7 bases lying between them. Per the germline V gene, CDR1 is LNHDA and CDR2 is SQIVND (reference sequence). The CDR3 is made up of 14 amino acids. The CDR3 loop is CASSSQTNTGELFF. CDR3 in DNA: TGTGCCAGTAGTTCACAGACGAACACCGGGGAGCTGTTTTTT.

To note about this clone: This sample also contains other DNA sequences that code for the same CDR3. The chain combines TRBV7-9 with TRBJ2-7; D gene unclear. V lost 2 bases and J lost 0, with 8 bases in between. The V gene's germline CDR1 is SEHNR and CDR2 FQNEAQ (reference sequence). The CDR3 totals 14 residues. CDR3: CASSLLGSSYEQYF. The CDR3 DNA is TGTGCCAGCAGCTTACTAGGCAGCTCCTACGAGCAGTACTTC. Looking up the rest from reference TRBV7-9 and TRBJ2-7 gives the full variable domain: DTGVSQNPRHKITKRGQNVTFRCDPISEHNRLYWYRQTLGQGPEFLTYFQNEAQLEKSRLLSDRFSAERPKGSFSTLEIQRTEQGDSAMYLCASSLLGSSYEQYFGPGTRLTVT.

The chain links TRBV7-9 to TRBJ1-1, with D hard to call. CDR3 size: 13 residues. V was trimmed by 2 bases and J by 8 bases, leaving 12 bases between them. Per the germline V gene, CDR1 is SEHNR and CDR2 is FQNEAQ (reference sequence). The chain's CDR3 is CASSLSVSPEAFF. CDR3 sequence (DNA): TGTGCCAGCAGCTTATCGGTGTCCCCGGAAGCTTTCTTT.